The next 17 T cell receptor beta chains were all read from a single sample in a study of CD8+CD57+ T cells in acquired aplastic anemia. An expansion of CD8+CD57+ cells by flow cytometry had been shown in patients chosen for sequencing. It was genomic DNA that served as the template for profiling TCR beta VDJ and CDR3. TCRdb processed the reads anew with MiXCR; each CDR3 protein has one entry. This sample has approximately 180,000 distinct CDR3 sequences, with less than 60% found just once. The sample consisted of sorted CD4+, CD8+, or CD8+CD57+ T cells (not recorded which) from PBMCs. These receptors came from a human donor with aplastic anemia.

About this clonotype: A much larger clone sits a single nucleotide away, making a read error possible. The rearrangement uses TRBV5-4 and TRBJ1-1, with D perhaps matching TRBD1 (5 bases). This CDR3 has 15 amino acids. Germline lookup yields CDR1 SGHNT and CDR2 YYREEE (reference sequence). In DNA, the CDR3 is TGTGCCAGCAGCTTGGACCCAGGGTCGAACGCTGAAGCTTTCTTT. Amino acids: CASSLDPGSNAEAFF.

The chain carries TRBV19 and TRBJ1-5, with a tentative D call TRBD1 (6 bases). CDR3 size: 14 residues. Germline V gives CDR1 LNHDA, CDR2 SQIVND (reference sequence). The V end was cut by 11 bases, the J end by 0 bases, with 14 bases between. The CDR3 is CAWATGNSNQPQHF. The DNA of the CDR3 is TGTGCCTGGGCGACAGGTAATAGCAATCAGCCCCAGCATTTT.

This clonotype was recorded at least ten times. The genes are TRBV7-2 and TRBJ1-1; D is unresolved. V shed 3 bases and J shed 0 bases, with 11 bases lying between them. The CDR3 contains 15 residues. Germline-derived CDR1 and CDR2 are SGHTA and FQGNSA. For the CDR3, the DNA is TGTGCCAGCAGCTTCGCTTTGCGGATGAACACTGAAGCTTTCTTT. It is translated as CASSFALRMNTEAFF.

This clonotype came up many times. The CDR3, as DNA: TGCAGTGCTAGGGGTAGGACTAGAGAGACCCAGTACTTC. Its translation: CSARGRTRETQYF. V and J are TRBV20-1 and TRBJ2-5; TRBD2 matches at 7 bases. Losses at the gene ends were 3 bases for V and 4 bases for J; bases not matched to a gene: 5. The CDR3 loop spans 13 amino acids. Germline lookup yields CDR1 DFQATT and CDR2 SNEGSKA (reference sequence).

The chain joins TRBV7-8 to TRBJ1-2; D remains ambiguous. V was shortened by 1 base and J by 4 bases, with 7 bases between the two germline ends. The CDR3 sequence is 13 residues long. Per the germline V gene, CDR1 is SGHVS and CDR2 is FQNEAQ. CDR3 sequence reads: CASSLGLSYGYTF. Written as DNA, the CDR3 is TGTGCCAGCAGCTTAGGTTTATCCTATGGCTACACCTTC.

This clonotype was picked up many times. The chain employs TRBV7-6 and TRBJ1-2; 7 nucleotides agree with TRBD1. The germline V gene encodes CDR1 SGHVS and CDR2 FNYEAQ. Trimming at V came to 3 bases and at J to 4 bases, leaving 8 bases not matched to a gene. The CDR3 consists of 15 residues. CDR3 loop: CASSLTDTGVYGYTF. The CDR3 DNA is TGTGCCAGCAGCTTGACTGATACAGGGGTCTATGGCTACACCTTC.

CDR3 sequence reads: CASSIGQNTEAFF. The DNA of the CDR3 is TGTGCCAGTAGTATCGGGCAGAACACTGAAGCTTTCTTT. The V gene is TRBV19, the J gene TRBJ1-1; D is unclear. Between the trimmed V and J ends, which lost 3 bases and 1 base, there was a span of 6 bases. Germline V CDR1 and CDR2: LNHDA, SQIVND (reference sequence). The CDR3 is made up of 13 amino acids. Full variable domain (rest looked up from reference TRBV19 and TRBJ1-1): DGGITQSPKYLFRKEGQNVTLSCEQNLNHDAMYWYRQDPGQGLRLIYYSQIVNDFQKGDIAEGYSVSREKKESFPLTVTSAQKNPTAFYLCASSIGQNTEAFFGQGTRLTVV.

CDR3 region: CASSPDRALGYTF. In DNA, the CDR3 is TGTGCCAGCAGCCCGGACAGGGCGCTTGGCTACACCTTC. V is TRBV25-1 and J is TRBJ1-2, with 8 bases that match TRBD1. Per germline, CDR1 MGHDK and CDR2 SYGVNS. The V segment lost 6 bases and the J segment 7 bases; nucleotides outside the gene matches: 7. This CDR3 region has 13 residues.

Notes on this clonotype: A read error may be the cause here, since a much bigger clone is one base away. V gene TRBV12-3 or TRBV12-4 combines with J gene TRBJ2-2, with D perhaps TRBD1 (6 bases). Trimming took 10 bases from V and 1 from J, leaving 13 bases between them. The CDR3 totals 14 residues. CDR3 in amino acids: CAISRDMNTGELFF. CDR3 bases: TGTGCCATCAGCAGGGACATGAACACCGGGGAGCTGTTTTTT.

The DNA of the CDR3 is TGTGCCAGCAGTTTAGCGGGGGGCCCCCGCAATGAGCAGTTCTTC. Translation gives CASSLAGGPRNEQFF. The rearrangement links TRBV6-2 or TRBV6-3 to TRBJ2-1; 10 nucleotides align to TRBD2. The V and J ends lost 4 bases and 6 bases, in that order; junction bases with no gene match: 6. The CDR3 runs 15 residues. Germline V CDR1 and CDR2: MNHEY, SVGEGT.

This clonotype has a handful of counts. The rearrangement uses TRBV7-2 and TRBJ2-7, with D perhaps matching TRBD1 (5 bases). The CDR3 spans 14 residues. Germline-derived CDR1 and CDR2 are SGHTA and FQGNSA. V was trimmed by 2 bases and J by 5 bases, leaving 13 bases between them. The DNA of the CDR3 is TGTGCCAGCAGCTTACGGCAGGGTAACAACGAGCAGTACTTC. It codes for CASSLRQGNNEQYF. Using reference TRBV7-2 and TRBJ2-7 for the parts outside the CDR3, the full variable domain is GAGVSQSPSNKVTEKGKDVELRCDPISGHTALYWYRQSLGQGLEFLIYFQGNSAPDKSGLPSDRFSAERTGGSVSTLTIQRTQQEDSAVYLCASSLRQGNNEQYFGPGTRLTVT.

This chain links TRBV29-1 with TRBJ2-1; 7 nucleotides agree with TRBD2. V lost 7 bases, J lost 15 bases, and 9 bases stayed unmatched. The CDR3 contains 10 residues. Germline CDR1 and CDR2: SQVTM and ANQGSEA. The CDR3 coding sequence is TGCAGCGCATGGGACTATCAACTGTTCTTC. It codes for CSAWDYQLFF.

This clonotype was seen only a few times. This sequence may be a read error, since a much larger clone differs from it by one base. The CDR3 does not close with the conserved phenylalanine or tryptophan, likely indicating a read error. CDR3: CASSYSRGQGYEQYL. CDR3 sequence (DNA): TGTGCCAGCAGTTACTCTCGGGGACAGGGCTACGAGCAGTACCTC. V and J are TRBV6-5 and TRBJ2-7; 9 bases map to TRBD1. Per the germline V gene, CDR1 is MNHEY and CDR2 is SVGAGI. Trimming removed 0 bases from V and 3 bases from J; junction bases left unmatched: 3. The CDR3 is made up of 15 amino acids.

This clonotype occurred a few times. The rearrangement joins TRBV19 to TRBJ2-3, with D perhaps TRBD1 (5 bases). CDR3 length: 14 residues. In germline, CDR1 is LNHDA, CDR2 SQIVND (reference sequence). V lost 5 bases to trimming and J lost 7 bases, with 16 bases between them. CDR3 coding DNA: TGTGCCAGTAGTGCGGACATGCCGACGAATACGCAGTATTTT. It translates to CASSADMPTNTQYF.

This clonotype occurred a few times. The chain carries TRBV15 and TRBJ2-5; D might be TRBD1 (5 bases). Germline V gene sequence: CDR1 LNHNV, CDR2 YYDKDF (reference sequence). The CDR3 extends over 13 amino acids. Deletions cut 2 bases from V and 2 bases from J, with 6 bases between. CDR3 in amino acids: CATSRQGQETQYF. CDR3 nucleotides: TGTGCCACCAGCAGACAGGGACAAGAGACCCAGTACTTC.

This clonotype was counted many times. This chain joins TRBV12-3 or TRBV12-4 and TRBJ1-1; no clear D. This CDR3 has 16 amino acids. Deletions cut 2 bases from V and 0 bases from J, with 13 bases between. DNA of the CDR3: TGTGCCAGCAGTTTAAGCAGACTCCCTATGAACACTGAAGCTTTCTTT. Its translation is CASSLSRLPMNTEAFF.

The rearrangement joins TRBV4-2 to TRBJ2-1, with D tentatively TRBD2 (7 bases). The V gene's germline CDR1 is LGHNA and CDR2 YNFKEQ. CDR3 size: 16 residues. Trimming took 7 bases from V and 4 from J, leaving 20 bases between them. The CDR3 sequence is CASNNKRGGAYNEQFF. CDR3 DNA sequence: TGTGCCAGCAACAACAAAAGGGGGGGGGCTTACAATGAGCAGTTCTTC.